The 17 T cell receptor beta chains below all came from one sample that was sequenced in a study of blood T cell repertoires in COVID-19. Only in-frame clones appear in the TCRdb table, and some are missing; sequencing was by immunoSEQ multiplex PCR. The table records about 210,000 clones, more than 75% of them present only once. Sequencing was done on a sample of peripheral blood. The receptors originated from a woman in her sixties or seventies with COVID-19, enrolled during active disease.

The V call is TRBV6-6, the J call TRBJ1-5; 8 bases match TRBD1. V was clipped by 6 bases and J by 6 bases; unmatched bases: 4. Germline V gene lookup returns CDR1 MNHNY and CDR2 SVGAGI (reference sequence). This CDR3 is built from 13 residues. The CDR3 region is CASSAQGGQPQHF. In DNA, the CDR3 is TGTGCCAGCAGCGCACAGGGGGGTCAGCCCCAGCATTTT.

This chain joins TRBV29-1 and TRBJ2-1, with 10 bases fitting TRBD2. From germline, CDR1 is SQVTM and CDR2 ANQGSEA. Germline trimming cut 2 bases from V and 0 bases from J; bases unmatched to any gene: 10. This CDR3 is built from 18 residues. The CDR3 region has the DNA TGCAGCGTTGAACCCACACTAGCGGGGACCCACTCCTACAATGAGCAGTTCTTC. It is translated as CSVEPTLAGTHSYNEQFF.

CDR3 nucleotides: TGTGCCAGCACCCGGACTGATACAAACACCGGGGAGCTGTTTTTT. Residues: CASTRTDTNTGELFF. This chain links TRBV2 with TRBJ2-2; D perhaps matches TRBD2 (5 bases). This CDR3 comprises 15 residues. V shed 7 bases and J shed 2 bases, with 14 bases lying between them. The germline gives CDR1 SNHLY, CDR2 FYNNEI.

The chain links TRBV28 to TRBJ1-5, with D possibly TRBD1 on 5 matching bases. This CDR3 spans 15 amino acids. CDR1 and CDR2 (germline): MDHEN, SYDVKM. V dropped 5 bases and J dropped 3 bases, with 14 bases sitting between them. The CDR3 region is CASSPRGKPNQPQHF. The CDR3 coding sequence is TGTGCCAGCAGTCCCCGGGGGAAACCCAATCAGCCCCAGCATTTT. Full variable domain (missing parts from reference TRBV28 and TRBJ1-5): DVKVTQSSRYLVKRTGEKVFLECVQDMDHENMFWYRQDPGLGLRLIYFSYDVKMKEKGDIPEGYSVSREKKERFSLILESASTNQTSMYLCASSPRGKPNQPQHFGDGTRLSIL.

This clone was found a few times. This sequence joins TRBV3-1 (or the pseudogene TRBV3-2) and TRBJ1-3; D gene uncertain. CDR1 and CDR2 (germline): LGHDT, YNNKEL (reference sequence). V lost 2 bases, J lost 0 bases, and 8 bases lay in between. The CDR3 contains 15 residues. The CDR3 DNA is TGTGCCAGCAGCCAACCTGCCGGCTCTGGAAACACCATATATTTT. Residues: CASSQPAGSGNTIYF.

This sequence joins TRBV28 and TRBJ1-2; D unclear. Germline V gene data show CDR1 as MDHEN and CDR2 as SYDVKM. The CDR3 runs to 14 residues. V was cut by 3 bases and J by 2 bases, with 10 bases left in between. The CDR3 nucleotides read TGTGCCAGCAGTTTCAACGGTGAGAACTATGGCTACACCTTC. Translated, it gives CASSFNGENYGYTF.

The chain joins TRBV28 to TRBJ1-1, with D possibly being TRBD1 (6 bases). The CDR3 loop spans 14 amino acids. Trimming took off 3 bases at V and 5 bases at J, with 13 bases between the two ends. Germline V gene sequence: CDR1 MDHEN, CDR2 SYDVKM. The CDR3 DNA reads TGTGCCAGCAGTTTTGGAACAGGGAATACTGAAGCTTTCTTT. Residues: CASSFGTGNTEAFF.

This sequence joins TRBV6-1 and TRBJ2-7; 7 bases are a match to TRBD1. Germline lookup yields CDR1 MNHNS and CDR2 SASEGT. CDR3 length: 15 residues. Germline trimming cut 2 bases from V and 6 bases from J; bases unmatched to any gene: 10. Here the CDR3 DNA reads TGTGCCAGCAGTGAAACTGTATTGAACAGGGGCGAGCAGTACGTC. Residues: CASSETVLNRGEQYV.

The chain recombines TRBV2 with TRBJ1-5, with a weak D call TRBD1 (6 bases). The CDR3 extends over 15 amino acids. Per the germline V gene, CDR1 is SNHLY and CDR2 is FYNNEI. Trimming removed 4 bases at V and 2 bases at J, with 12 bases between. Written as DNA, the CDR3 is TGTGCCAGCAGTGGTGGGACATTGGGCAATCAGCCCCAGCATTTT. It translates to CASSGGTLGNQPQHF.

The CDR3 DNA is TGTGCCAGCAGGGGGACAGGGTATTCCTACAATGAGCAGTTCTTC. Amino acids: CASRGTGYSYNEQFF. The J gene is TRBJ2-1, the V gene TRBV6-5, with TRBD1 identical over 9 bases. CDR1 MNHEY and CDR2 SVGAGI come from the germline V gene. The trim removed 6 bases at V and 1 base at J, leaving 4 bases unmatched. This CDR3 contains 15 residues.

This clone was observed a single time. The rearrangement uses TRBV28 and TRBJ1-6, with a weak D call TRBD1 (6 bases). V lost 6 bases and J 7 bases, leaving 13 bases between the germline ends. This CDR3 is built from 14 residues. The V gene's germline CDR1 is MDHEN and CDR2 SYDVKM. The CDR3 DNA reads TGTGCCAGCAGCCCATGGACAGTAAATTCACCCCTCCACTTT. This translates into CASSPWTVNSPLHF.

The chain combines TRBV28 with TRBJ1-2; D call uncertain. The CDR3 is made up of 12 amino acids. Germline loops: CDR1 MDHEN, CDR2 SYDVKM. Trimming cost V 5 bases and J 13 bases, with 17 bases left between them. The CDR3 loop reads CASSPPGAFGTF. The CDR3 coding sequence is TGTGCCAGCAGTCCTCCGGGTGCTTTTGGCACCTTC.

This rearrangement joins TRBV6-1 to TRBJ2-5, with 10 bases aligning to TRBD1. V shed 4 bases and J 2 bases; nucleotides not matched to a gene: 7. The CDR3 loop spans 16 amino acids. CDR1 is MNHNS and CDR2 is SASEGT in the germline V gene. The CDR3 reads CASSARDRGLQETQYF. The CDR3 DNA reads TGTGCCAGCAGTGCGCGGGACAGGGGCCTTCAAGAGACCCAGTACTTC.

V usage is TRBV2 and J usage is TRBJ1-5; 8 bases align to TRBD1. CDR3 length equals 13 residues. Germline CDR1 reads SNHLY; CDR2 reads FYNNEI. Trimming cost V 8 bases and J 5 bases; bases outside gene matches: 5. As DNA, the CDR3 is TGTGCCAGCGGACCGGACAGGGATCAGCCCCAGCATTTT. Its translation: CASGPDRDQPQHF.

The V and J genes are TRBV5-1 and TRBJ1-1; D gene unclear. V lost 5 bases, J lost 1 base, and 12 bases lay in between. Germline V CDR1 and CDR2: SGHRS, YFSETQ. The CDR3 runs to 14 residues. CDR3 amino acids: CASRLGPENTEAFF. CDR3 in DNA: TGCGCCAGCAGGCTTGGGCCGGAGAACACTGAAGCTTTCTTT. Full variable domain (rest looked up from reference TRBV5-1 and TRBJ1-1): KAGVTQTPRYLIKTRGQQVTLSCSPISGHRSVSWYQQTPGQGLQFLFEYFSETQRNKGNFPGRFSGRQFSNSRSEMNVSTLELGDSALYLCASRLGPENTEAFFGQGTRLTVV.

This rearrangement joins TRBV5-1 to TRBJ1-3; D gene ambiguous. CDR3 length equals 15 residues. V lost 0 bases, J lost 0 bases, and 7 bases lay in between. Per the germline V gene, CDR1 is SGHRS and CDR2 is YFSETQ. For the CDR3, the DNA is TGCGCCAGCAGCTTGGGTGGCAGCTCTGGAAACACCATATATTTT. Amino acid sequence: CASSLGGSSGNTIYF. The variable domain in full, with the rest retrieved from reference TRBV5-1 and TRBJ1-3, is KAGVTQTPRYLIKTRGQQVTLSCSPISGHRSVSWYQQTPGQGLQFLFEYFSETQRNKGNFPGRFSGRQFSNSRSEMNVSTLELGDSALYLCASSLGGSSGNTIYFGEGSWLTVV.

This clone is a singleton in its sample. The chain is built from TRBV5-1 and TRBJ1-6; D uncertain. Germline V lookup: CDR1 SGHRS, CDR2 YFSETQ. V lost 0 bases and J lost 8, with 12 bases in between. The CDR3 totals 15 residues. This chain's CDR3 is CASSLALQAYSPLHF. The CDR3 DNA reads TGCGCCAGCAGCTTGGCCCTCCAGGCCTATTCACCCCTCCACTTT.